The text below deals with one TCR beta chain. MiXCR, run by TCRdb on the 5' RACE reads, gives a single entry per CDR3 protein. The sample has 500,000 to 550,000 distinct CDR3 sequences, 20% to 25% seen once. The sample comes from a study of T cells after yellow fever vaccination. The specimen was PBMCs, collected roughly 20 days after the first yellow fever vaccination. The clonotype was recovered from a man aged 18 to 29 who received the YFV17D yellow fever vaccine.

CDR3 DNA sequence: TGTGCCAGCAGTATGGACAGCCAAGAGACCCAGTACTTC. This sequence encodes CASSMDSQETQYF. The chain is built from TRBV2 and TRBJ2-5, with a possible D match to TRBD1 (6 bases). CDR3 length: 13 residues. Per the germline V gene, CDR1 is SNHLY and CDR2 is FYNNEI. Between the trimmed V and J ends, which lost 5 bases and 1 base, there was a span of 8 bases.